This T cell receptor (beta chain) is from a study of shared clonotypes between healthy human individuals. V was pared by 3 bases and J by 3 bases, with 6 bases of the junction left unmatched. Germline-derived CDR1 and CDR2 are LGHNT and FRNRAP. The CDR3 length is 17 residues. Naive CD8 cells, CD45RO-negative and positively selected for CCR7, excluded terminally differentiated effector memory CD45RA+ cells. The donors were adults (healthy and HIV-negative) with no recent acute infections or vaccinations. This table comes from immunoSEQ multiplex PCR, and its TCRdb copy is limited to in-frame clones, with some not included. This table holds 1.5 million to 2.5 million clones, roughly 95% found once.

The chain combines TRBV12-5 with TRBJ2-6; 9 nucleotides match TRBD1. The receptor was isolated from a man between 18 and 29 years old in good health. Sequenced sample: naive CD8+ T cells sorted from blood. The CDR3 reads CASGLATGGVGANVLTF. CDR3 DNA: TGTGCTAGTGGTTTAGCTACAGGGGGCGTTGGGGCCAACGTCCTGACTTTC.